This TCR beta chain was sequenced during a study of T cells in Graves' hyperthyroidism and ophthalmopathy. Background on the study: The authors collected peripheral blood at initial diagnosis, before any treatment. Study-level results: A model of 13 V-J features distinguished ophthalmopathy from stable hyperthyroidism. The model's output predicted ophthalmopathy at a median of about 6.5 months prior to onset.

The blood sample dates from first hyperthyroidism diagnosis, preceding any ophthalmopathy symptoms. Regions amplified from RNA transcripts were the TCR beta CDR3 regions. TCR CDR3 underwent first-round RT-PCR with the HTBI primer set. From the multiplex PCR reads, TCRdb called clonotypes with MiXCR, one entry per CDR3 protein. In the table there are 250,000 or so distinct CDR3 sequences, 13% to 15% of which are singletons. Ten or more counts support this clonotype. Its antigen is currently unknown. V was trimmed by 5 bases and J by 5 bases, leaving 15 bases between them. This CDR3 contains 14 residues. Germline loops: CDR1 SEHNR, CDR2 FQNEAQ (reference sequence).

Source material: blood. This rearrangement joins TRBV7-9 to TRBJ2-5; tentative D call: TRBD2 (5 bases). This TCR came from a woman aged 45-60 years with Graves' hyperthyroidism that later progressed to Graves' ophthalmopathy. In DNA form, the CDR3 reads TGTGCCAGCAGCCCCCGACGGGGTCGGGAGACCCAGTACTTC. Translated, it gives CASSPRRGRETQYF. Using reference TRBV7-9 and TRBJ2-5 for the parts outside the CDR3, the full variable domain is DTGVSQNPRHKITKRGQNVTFRCDPISEHNRLYWYRQTLGQGPEFLTYFQNEAQLEKSRLLSDRFSAERPKGSFSTLEIQRTEQGDSAMYLCASSPRRGRETQYFGPGTRLLVL.